This T cell receptor (beta chain) was identified in a study of T cells in localized non-small cell lung cancer (dated by TCRdb to the early 2020s). A note on the overall study: The study analyzed T cell repertoires of about 230 early-stage NSCLC patients, comparing tumors and uninvolved tumor-adjacent lungs. The cohort consisted of approximately 240 treatment-naive NSCLC patients whose localized lung tumors had been resected. NSCLC patients had a mean age of approximately 66 years, and 129 were male and nearly 110 female.

CDR1 is given as LNHDA and CDR2 as SQIVND, both from the germline V gene (reference sequence). The CDR3 contains 14 residues, cysteine and phenylalanine counted. The only DNA kept is the CDR3, 42 bases in frame from the first base. V is pruned by 5 bases and J by 2 bases, leaving 3 bases of the junction without a gene match. Of note for this clone: Which antigen it targets is not known. Nothing much larger sits one base from this clone, and base qualities are not available.

TCR beta CDR3 regions were sequenced from DNA using the immunoSEQ Assay. The paper's processing steps were these. T cell density was computed as TCR beta template counts normalized to usable DNA estimated by amplifying housekeeping genes. Richness was estimated using the preseqR package, with extrapolation to 400,000 templates for PBMC samples and to 120,000 templates for tissue samples. Clonality was calculated as one minus Pielou's evenness. Differential abundance testing on productive amino-acid clonotypes, with a minimum total count of 5 and an alpha of 0.1, was used to identify tissue-enriched TCRs. The Jaccard Index and the Morisita Overlap Index were used to quantify repertoire overlap between compartments. GLIPH grouped TCR beta CDR3s together with public tetramer-defined viral CDR3s, and a viral motif had to include at least three viral sequences and show V-gene enrichment. TCRdb stores this immuneACCESS table with in-frame sequences only. Part of the clones is absent; in the studies checked, under half of the shortfall reflects unresolved V genes, and no reason is known for the rest. The DNA gave D and trimming, while V, J and clone size come from that table. The sample data list about 26,000 clones, and around 85% of these were observed just once. Clones ranked in the top ten supply about 14% of the sample.

At diagnosis, peripheral blood, uninvolved tumor-adjacent lung and tumor were collected and were preserved as a mix of fresh-frozen and FFPE material. Blood samples were analyzed as peripheral blood mononuclear cells for TCR repertoire profiling. What the work shows at the level of the full study, not this receptor alone: Because of the exploratory design, TCR variables were selected using unadjusted p-values without false-discovery rate correction. Uninvolved tumor-adjacent lung showed the highest T cell clonality, higher than tumor, which suggests more focused antigenic responses in the uninvolved tumor-adjacent lung. Because multi-region tumor sequencing was not performed, intratumor heterogeneity could not be ruled out. Of the top 100 tumor clones, a median of roughly 60 were detected in paired uninvolved adjacent lung; around 30 were also among that lung's top 100. Higher blood T cell density associated with longer overall survival, while higher adjacent-lung clonality associated with shorter survival.

The TCR comes from an older female donor with stage II squamous cell lung carcinoma. The starting material was peripheral blood, obtained before any cancer treatment. The V and J segments used are TRBV19 and TRBJ2-1; 7 middle bases align to TRBD1. The CDR3 region: CASSPDRAYNEQFF. The DNA sequence follows: TGTGCCAGTAGTCCCGACAGGGCCTACAATGAGCAGTTCTTC.